Included here is one T cell receptor (gamma chain) sequence, with context. As yet, its antigen is unknown. The sample holds other DNA sequences that translate to the same CDR3. Germline V gene lookup returns CDR1 VTNTFY and CDR2 YDVSTARD (reference sequence). V was pared by 1 base and J by 3 bases, with 3 bases of the junction left unmatched. CDR3 length: 13 amino acids. The sample originates from a study of Vδ1+ human thymocytes. Study-wide results and caveats: Thymic TRG and TRD repertoires appeared highly polyclonal, with Gaussian CDR3 length distributions.

Sequences come from RNA converted to cDNA by reverse transcription. Pooled V-gene forward primers with one constant-region reverse primer generated the CDR3 amplicons by multiplex PCR. TCRdb reran clone calling via CATT on the multiplex PCR reads. The sample contains tens of thousands of gamma-chain clones, around 20% of which appear only once. The V and J genes are TRGV3 and TRGJ1 or TRGJ2. The receptor was derived from a girl under three years old who had congenital heart surgery. Sequencing used Vdelta1+ gamma-delta thymocytes from the thymus. The subset was: FACS-sorted CD3+ TCRalphabeta- TCRVdelta1+ TCRVdelta2- thymocytes. Written as DNA, the CDR3 is TGTGCCACCTGGGACAGTTTTTATTATAAGAAACTCTTT. Amino acid sequence: CATWDSFYYKKLF.